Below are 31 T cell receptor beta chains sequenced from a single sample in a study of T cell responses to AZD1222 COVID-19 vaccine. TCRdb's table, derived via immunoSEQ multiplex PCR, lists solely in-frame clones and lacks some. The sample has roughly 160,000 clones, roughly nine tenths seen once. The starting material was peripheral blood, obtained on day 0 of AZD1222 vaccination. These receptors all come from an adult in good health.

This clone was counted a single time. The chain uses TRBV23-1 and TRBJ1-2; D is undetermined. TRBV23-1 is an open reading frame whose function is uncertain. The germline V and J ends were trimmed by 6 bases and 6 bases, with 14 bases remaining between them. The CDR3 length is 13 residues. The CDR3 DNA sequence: TGCGCCAGCAGCCCGATGTCCAGAGATGGCTACACCTTC. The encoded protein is CASSPMSRDGYTF.

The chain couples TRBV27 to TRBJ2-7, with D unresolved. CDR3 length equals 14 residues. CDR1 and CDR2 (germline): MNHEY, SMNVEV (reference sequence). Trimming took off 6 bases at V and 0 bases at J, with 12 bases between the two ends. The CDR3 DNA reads TGTGCCAGCAGACCGGTGCTCGCCTCCTACGAGCAGTACTTC. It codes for CASRPVLASYEQYF.

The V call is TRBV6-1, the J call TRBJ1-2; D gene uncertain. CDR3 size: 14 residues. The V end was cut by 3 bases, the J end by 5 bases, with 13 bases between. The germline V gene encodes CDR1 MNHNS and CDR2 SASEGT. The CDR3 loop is CASSDPHRPYGYTF. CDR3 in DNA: TGTGCCAGCAGTGACCCACATAGACCGTATGGCTACACCTTC.

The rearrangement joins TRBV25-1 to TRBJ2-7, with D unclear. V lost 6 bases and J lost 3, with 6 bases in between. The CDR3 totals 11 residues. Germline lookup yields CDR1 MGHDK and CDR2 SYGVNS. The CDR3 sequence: CASRLNYEQYF. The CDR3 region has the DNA TGTGCCAGCAGACTCAACTACGAGCAGTACTTC.

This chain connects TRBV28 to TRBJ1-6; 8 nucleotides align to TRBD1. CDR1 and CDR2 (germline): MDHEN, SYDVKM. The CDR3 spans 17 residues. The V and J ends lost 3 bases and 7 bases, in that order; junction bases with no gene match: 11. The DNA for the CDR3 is TGTGCCAGCAGTTTGGGGCGGACAGGGACTCGGAATTCACCCCTCCACTTT. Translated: CASSLGRTGTRNSPLHF.

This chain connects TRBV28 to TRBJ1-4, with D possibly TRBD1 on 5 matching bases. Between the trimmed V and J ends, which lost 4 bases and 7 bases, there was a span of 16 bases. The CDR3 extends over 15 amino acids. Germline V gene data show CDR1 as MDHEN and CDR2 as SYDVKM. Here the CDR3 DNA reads TGTGCCAGCAGTTCAAGGAGGGAGGGGCGTGAAAAACTGTTTTTT. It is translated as CASSSRREGREKLFF.

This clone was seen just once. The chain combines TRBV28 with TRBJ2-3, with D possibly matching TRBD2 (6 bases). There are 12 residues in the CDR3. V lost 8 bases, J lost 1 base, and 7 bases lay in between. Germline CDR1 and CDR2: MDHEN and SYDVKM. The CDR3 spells CASASGTDTQYF. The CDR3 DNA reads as TGTGCCAGCGCTAGCGGCACAGATACGCAGTATTTT.

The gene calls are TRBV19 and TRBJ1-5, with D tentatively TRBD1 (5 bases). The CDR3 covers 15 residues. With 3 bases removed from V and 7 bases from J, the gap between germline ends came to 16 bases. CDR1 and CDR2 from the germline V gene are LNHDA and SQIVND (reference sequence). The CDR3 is CASSMQAGEGQPQHF. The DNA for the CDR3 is TGTGCCAGTAGTATGCAAGCGGGGGAGGGCCAGCCCCAGCATTTT.

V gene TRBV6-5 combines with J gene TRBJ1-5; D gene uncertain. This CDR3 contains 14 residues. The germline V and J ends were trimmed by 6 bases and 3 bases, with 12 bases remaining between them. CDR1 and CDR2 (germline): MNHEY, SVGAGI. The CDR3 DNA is TGTGCCAGCAGGGAGGGAAGGATCAATCAGCCCCAGCATTTT. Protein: CASREGRINQPQHF.

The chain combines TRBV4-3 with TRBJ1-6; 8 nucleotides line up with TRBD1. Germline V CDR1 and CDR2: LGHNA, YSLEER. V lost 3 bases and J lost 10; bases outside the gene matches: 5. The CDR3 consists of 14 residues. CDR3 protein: CASSQEDRDSPLHF. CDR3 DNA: TGCGCCAGCAGCCAGGAGGACAGGGACTCACCCCTCCACTTT.

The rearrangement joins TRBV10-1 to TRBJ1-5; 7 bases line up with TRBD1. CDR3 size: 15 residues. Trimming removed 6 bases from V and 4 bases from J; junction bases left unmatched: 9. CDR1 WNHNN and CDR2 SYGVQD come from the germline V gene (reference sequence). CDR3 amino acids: CASRRQGSWNQPQHF. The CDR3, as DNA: TGCGCCAGCAGGAGACAGGGTTCTTGGAATCAGCCCCAGCATTTT.

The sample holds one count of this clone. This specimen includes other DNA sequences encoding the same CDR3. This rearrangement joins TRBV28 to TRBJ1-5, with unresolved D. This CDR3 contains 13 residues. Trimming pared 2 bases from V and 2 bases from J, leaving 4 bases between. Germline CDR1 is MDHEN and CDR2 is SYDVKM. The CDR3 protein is CASSLTGNQPQHF. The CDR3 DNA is TGTGCCAGCAGTTTAACAGGCAATCAGCCCCAGCATTTT.

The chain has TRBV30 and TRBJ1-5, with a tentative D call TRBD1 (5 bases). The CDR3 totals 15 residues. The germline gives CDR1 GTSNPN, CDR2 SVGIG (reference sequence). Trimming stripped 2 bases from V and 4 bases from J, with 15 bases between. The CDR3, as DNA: TGTGCCTGGAGTCTTTCAGGGAATTGGAATCAGCCCCAGCATTTT. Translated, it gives CAWSLSGNWNQPQHF.

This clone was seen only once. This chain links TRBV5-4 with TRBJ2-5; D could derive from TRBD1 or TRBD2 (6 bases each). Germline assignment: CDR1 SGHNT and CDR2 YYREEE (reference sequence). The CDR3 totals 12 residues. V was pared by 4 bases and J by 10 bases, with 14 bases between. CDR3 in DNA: TGTGCCAGCAGCCTTGACGGGGGCGACCAGTACTTC. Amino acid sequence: CASSLDGGDQYF.

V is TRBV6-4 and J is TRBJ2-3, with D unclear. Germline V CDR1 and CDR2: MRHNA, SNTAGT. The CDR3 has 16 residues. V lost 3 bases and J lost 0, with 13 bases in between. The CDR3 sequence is CASSESYSSSTDTQYF. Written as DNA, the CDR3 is TGTGCCAGCAGTGAATCCTATTCCTCTAGCACAGATACGCAGTATTTT.

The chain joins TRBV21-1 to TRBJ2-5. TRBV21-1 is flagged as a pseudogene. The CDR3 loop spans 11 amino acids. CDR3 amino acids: CASPGPETQYF. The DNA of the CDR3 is TGTGCCAGCCCGGGCCCAGAGACCCAGTACTTC.

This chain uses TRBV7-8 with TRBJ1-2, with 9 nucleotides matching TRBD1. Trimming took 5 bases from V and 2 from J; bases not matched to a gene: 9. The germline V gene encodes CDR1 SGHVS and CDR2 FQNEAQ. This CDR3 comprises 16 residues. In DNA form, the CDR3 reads TGTGCCAGCAGCCCCTCCCGACAGGGGGTAAACTATGGCTACACCTTC. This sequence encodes CASSPSRQGVNYGYTF.

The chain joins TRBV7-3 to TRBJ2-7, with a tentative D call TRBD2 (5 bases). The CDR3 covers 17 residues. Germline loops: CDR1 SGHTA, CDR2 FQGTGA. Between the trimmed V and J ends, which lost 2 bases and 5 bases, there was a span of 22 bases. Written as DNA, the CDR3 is TGTGCCAGCAGCTTAGGTCCTATAGAGTTGAGCGGTCACGAGCAGTACTTC. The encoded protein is CASSLGPIELSGHEQYF.

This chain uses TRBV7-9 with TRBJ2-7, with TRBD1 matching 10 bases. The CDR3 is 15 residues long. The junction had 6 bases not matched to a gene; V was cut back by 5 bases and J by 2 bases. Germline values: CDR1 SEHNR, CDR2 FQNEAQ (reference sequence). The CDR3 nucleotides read TGTGCCAGCAGCCGGCCCGGGACAGGGGCCTACGAGCAGTACTTC. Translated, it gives CASSRPGTGAYEQYF.

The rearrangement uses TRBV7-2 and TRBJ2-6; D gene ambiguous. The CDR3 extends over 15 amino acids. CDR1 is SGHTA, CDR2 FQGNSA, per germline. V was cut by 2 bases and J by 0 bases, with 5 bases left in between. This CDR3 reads CASSLQSSGANVLTF. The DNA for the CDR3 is TGTGCCAGCAGCTTACAGAGCTCTGGGGCCAACGTCCTGACTTTC.

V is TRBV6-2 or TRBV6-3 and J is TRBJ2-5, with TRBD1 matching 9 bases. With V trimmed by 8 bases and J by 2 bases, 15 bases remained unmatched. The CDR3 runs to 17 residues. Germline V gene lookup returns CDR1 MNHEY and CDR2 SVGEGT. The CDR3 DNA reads TGTGCCAGCCGCCCCTCAATCGGGACAGGGAAACAAGAGACCCAGTACTTC. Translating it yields CASRPSIGTGKQETQYF.

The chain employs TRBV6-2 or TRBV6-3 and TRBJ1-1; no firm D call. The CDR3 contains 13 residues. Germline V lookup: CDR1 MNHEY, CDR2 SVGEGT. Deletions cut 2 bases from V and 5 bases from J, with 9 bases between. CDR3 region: CASSYLMGTEAFF. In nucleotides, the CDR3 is TGTGCCAGCAGTTACCTCATGGGGACTGAAGCTTTCTTT.

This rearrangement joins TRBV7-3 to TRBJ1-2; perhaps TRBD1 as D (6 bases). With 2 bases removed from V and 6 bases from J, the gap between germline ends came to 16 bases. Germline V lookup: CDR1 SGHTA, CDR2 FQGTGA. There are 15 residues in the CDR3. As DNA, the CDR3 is TGTGCCAGCAGCTTAGGGCAGGGGTTCAGAGATGGCTACACCTTC. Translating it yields CASSLGQGFRDGYTF. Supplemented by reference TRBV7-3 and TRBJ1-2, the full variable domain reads GAGVSQTPSNKVTEKGKYVELRCDPISGHTALYWYRQSLGQGPEFLIYFQGTGAADDSGLPNDRFFAVRPEGSVSTLKIQRTERGDSAVYLCASSLGQGFRDGYTFGSGTRLTVV.

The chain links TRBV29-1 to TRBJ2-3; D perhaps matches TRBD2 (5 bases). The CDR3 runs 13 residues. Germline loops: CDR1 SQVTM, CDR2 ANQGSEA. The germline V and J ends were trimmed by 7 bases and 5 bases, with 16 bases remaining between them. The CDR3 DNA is TGCAGCGGGCGGGTTGGGGAAAGAGATACGCAGTATTTT. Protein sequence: CSGRVGERDTQYF.

The CDR3 DNA reads as TGTGCCAGCAGGCTAGCGGGGGGACGATACAATGAGCAGTTCTTC. This encodes CASRLAGGRYNEQFF. The rearrangement uses TRBV28 and TRBJ2-1; 11 bases match TRBD2. This CDR3 region has 15 residues. V lost 6 bases to trimming and J lost 4 bases; unmatched junction nucleotides: 5. The germline V gene encodes CDR1 MDHEN and CDR2 SYDVKM.

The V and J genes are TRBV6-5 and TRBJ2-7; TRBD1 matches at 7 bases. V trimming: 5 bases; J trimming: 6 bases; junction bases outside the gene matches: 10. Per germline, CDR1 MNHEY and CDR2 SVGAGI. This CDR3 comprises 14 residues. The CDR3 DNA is TGTGCCAGCAGTCTGACAGGGCCTGCCATCGAGCAGTACTTC. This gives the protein CASSLTGPAIEQYF.

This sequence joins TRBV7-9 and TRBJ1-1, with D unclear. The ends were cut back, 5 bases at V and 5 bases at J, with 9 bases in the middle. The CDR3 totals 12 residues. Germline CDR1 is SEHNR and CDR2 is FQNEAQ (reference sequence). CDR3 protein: CASSPTATEAFF. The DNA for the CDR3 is TGTGCCAGCAGCCCGACGGCGACTGAAGCTTTCTTT.

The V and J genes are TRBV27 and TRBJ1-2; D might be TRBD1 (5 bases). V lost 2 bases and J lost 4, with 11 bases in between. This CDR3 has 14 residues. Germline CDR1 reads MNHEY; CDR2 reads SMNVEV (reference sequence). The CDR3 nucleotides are TGTGCCAGCAGTTTAGGGGGGTGGGGCTATGGCTACACCTTC. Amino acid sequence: CASSLGGWGYGYTF.

The CDR3 DNA sequence: TGTGCCAGCAGCCCGTCACGGGCTAGCGGGGCCGGTGAGCAGTTCTTC. Protein sequence: CASSPSRASGAGEQFF. The V and J genes are TRBV7-3 and TRBJ2-1; 9 bases agree with TRBD2. Germline V gene sequence: CDR1 SGHTA, CDR2 FQGTGA. The CDR3 totals 16 residues. Trimming at V came to 5 bases and at J to 9 bases, leaving 14 bases not matched to a gene.

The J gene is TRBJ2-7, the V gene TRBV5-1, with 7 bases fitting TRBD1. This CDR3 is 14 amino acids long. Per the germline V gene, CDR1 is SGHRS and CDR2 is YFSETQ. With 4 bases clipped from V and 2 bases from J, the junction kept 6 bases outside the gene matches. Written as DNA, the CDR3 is TGCGCCAGCAGCCGGGACAGCCGGACCTACGAGCAGTACTTC. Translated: CASSRDSRTYEQYF.

The CDR3 loop reads CASSSRQFYGYTF. CDR3 DNA: TGTGCCAGTAGTTCGAGACAGTTCTATGGCTACACCTTC. V is TRBV19 and J is TRBJ1-2; TRBD1 is a possible D gene (5 bases). The CDR3 runs 13 residues. The ends were cut back, 5 bases at V and 4 bases at J, with 11 bases in the middle. Per germline, CDR1 LNHDA and CDR2 SQIVND (reference sequence).